The clone carrying this TCR beta chain was detected many times. Antigen: not known. The data stem from a study of T cells in Graves' hyperthyroidism and ophthalmopathy. Across the whole study: It was at initial diagnosis, before any treatment, that peripheral blood was collected. The study, taken as a whole, reports: The majority of expanded thyroid clonotypes above 0.001 also appeared in blood. Ophthalmopathy got predicted by the model a median around 6.8 months before its onset.

There were TCR beta CDR3 regions amplified from RNA transcripts. HTBI primers were used for first-round RT-PCR of the TCR CDR3. MiXCR, applied by TCRdb to the multiplex PCR reads, yields one record per CDR3 protein. This table holds hundreds of thousands of distinct CDR3 sequences, roughly 15% found once. Between the trimmed V and J ends, which lost 3 bases and 4 bases, there was a span of 18 bases. Germline CDR1 and CDR2: LNHDA and SQIVND (reference sequence). The CDR3 is 16 residues long. It was uncontrolled infection, other autoimmune disease, pregnancy or lactation that excluded patients. The chain recombines TRBV19 with TRBJ1-2; no clear D gene. The TCR was taken from a woman between 40 and 55 years old with Graves' ophthalmopathy. Input material: blood. Here the CDR3 DNA reads TGTGCCAGTAGTATGACGAGCTCGGGAAGAATCTATGGCTACACCTTC. Its protein is CASSMTSSGRIYGYTF.